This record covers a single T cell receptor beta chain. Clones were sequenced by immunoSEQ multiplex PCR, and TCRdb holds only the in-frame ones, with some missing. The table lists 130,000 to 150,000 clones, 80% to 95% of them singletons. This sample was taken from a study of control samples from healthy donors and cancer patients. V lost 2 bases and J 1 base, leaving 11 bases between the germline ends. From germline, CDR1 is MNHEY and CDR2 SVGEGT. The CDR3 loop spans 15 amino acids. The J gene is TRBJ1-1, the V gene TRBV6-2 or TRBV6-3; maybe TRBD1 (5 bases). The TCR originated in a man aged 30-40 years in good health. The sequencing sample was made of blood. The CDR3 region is CASSYGGGKNTEAFF. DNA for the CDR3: TGTGCCAGCAGTTACGGTGGGGGGAAGAACACTGAAGCTTTCTTT.